This T cell receptor beta chain came from a study of shared clonotypes between healthy human individuals. Study conclusions and caveats: With few donors, the genetic and exposure-history diversity represented was limited.

Genomic DNA per cell subset filled all wells of several immunoSEQ plates. On ten immunoSEQ deep assay plates, unsorted PBMC DNA was sequenced. TCRdb's copy holds only in-frame clones and misses some; the assay was immunoSEQ multiplex PCR. The repertoire holds approximately 460,000 clones, with approximately 77% as singletons. CDR1 MDHEN and CDR2 SYDVKM come from the germline V gene. This CDR3 spans 13 amino acids. Trimming stripped 3 bases from V and 2 bases from J, with 7 bases between. When samples were unsorted, 70 million to 95 million PBMCs were used for genomic DNA. With regard to this clone: The antigen is not known.

The TCR sequence derives from a woman between 40 and 50 years old in good health. Some clones in this sample may be carry-over from other donors' samples. The sample was PBMCs. This chain uses TRBV28 with TRBJ2-5; D possibly corresponds to TRBD1 (5 bases). This CDR3 is CASSLTAQETQYF. Written as DNA, the CDR3 is TGTGCCAGCAGTTTGACAGCTCAAGAGACCCAGTACTTC.